What follows describes a single T cell receptor beta chain. Its target is not known. The record originates from a study of shared clonotypes between healthy human individuals. Losses at the gene ends were 3 bases for V and 8 bases for J; bases not matched to a gene: 4. This CDR3 contains 13 residues. The germline V gene encodes CDR1 SEHNR and CDR2 FQNEAQ (reference sequence). Study-wide results and caveats: Having only a few donors restricted how much genetic and exposure-history diversity was captured. In this cohort, only blood was sampled, and tissue repertoires likely differ.

Spread over ten immunoSEQ deep assay plates, unsorted PBMC DNA underwent sequencing. Libraries were prepared by immunoSEQ multiplex PCR; TCRdb keeps only in-frame clonotypes and omits some of them. The sample records 490,000 or so clones, around 79% being singletons. The material sequenced was PBMCs. This TCR was sampled from a woman aged 40 to 49 in good health. Some clones in this sample may be carry-over from other donors' samples. The genes are TRBV7-9 and TRBJ2-1, with 7 bases matching TRBD2. The CDR3 DNA reads TGTGCCAGCAGCTTTTGGGGGGGTGATGAGCAGTTCTTC. Translation: CASSFWGGDEQFF.